This entry features one T cell receptor beta chain sequence. Method: immunoSEQ multiplex PCR; TCRdb's copy keeps in-frame clones and lacks some. Among about 100,000 clones listed, just over 90% were seen once. These data come from a study of siplizumab effects on memory and regulatory T cells. From germline, CDR1 is LNHNV and CDR2 YYDKDF (reference sequence). This CDR3 comprises 14 residues. V was clipped by 6 bases and J by 9 bases; unmatched bases: 3. The clonotype originates from a human donor in good health. The chain carries TRBV15 and TRBJ2-1; 15 bases are a match to TRBD2. Material for sequencing was Tregs sorted from blood. The CDR3 loop reads CATRGLAGGVEQFF. The DNA of the CDR3 is TGTGCCACCAGGGGACTAGCGGGAGGTGTTGAGCAGTTCTTC.